The 16 T cell receptor beta chains in this list originate from one sample, sequenced in a study of PD-L1 blockade in urothelial cancer. Specified time point: peripheral blood 6 weeks after treatment start. TCRdb keeps only in-frame clones here, not all; method: immunoSEQ multiplex PCR. Found here are about 120,000 clones, more than 85% of them singletons; the top ten hold about 1.8%. Material: PBMCs, obtained around atezolizumab (anti-PD-L1) treatment. The source is a man in his 60s with urothelial cancer.

This clone appeared a few times. The genes are TRBV9 and TRBJ1-1; D is possibly TRBD1 (6 bases). V dropped 3 bases and J dropped 5 bases, with 17 bases sitting between them. Germline CDR1 reads SGDLS; CDR2 reads YYNGEE. CDR3 length equals 15 residues. CDR3 region: CASSAGMGADTEAFF. The CDR3 region has the DNA TGTGCCAGCAGCGCTGGTATGGGGGCCGATACTGAAGCTTTCTTT.

The J gene is TRBJ2-7, the V gene TRBV28, with 11 bases identical to TRBD1. Germline trimming cut 3 bases from V and 5 bases from J; bases unmatched to any gene: 3. The CDR3 consists of 14 residues. Germline-derived CDR1 and CDR2 are MDHEN and SYDVKM. The CDR3 nucleotides read TGTGCCAGCAGTTTGCCGGACAGGGGGCACGAGCAGTACTTC. Translation gives CASSLPDRGHEQYF. The full variable domain, completed using reference TRBV28 and TRBJ2-7, is DVKVTQSSRYLVKRTGEKVFLECVQDMDHENMFWYRQDPGLGLRLIYFSYDVKMKEKGDIPEGYSVSREKKERFSLILESASTNQTSMYLCASSLPDRGHEQYFGPGTRLTVT.

V and J are TRBV30 and TRBJ2-7; weak D call: TRBD1 (5 bases). Looked up from germline, CDR1 is GTSNPN and CDR2 is SVGIG (reference sequence). This CDR3 region has 12 residues. Between the trimmed V and J ends, which lost 3 bases and 6 bases, there was a span of 12 bases. CDR3 sequence reads: CAWSIGQGEQYF. CDR3 bases: TGTGCCTGGAGCATAGGTCAGGGCGAGCAGTACTTC.

The J gene is TRBJ2-7, the V gene TRBV13; TRBD1 matches 7 bases. Germline lookup yields CDR1 PRHDT and CDR2 FYEKMQ (reference sequence). Germline trimming cut 5 bases from V and 3 bases from J; bases unmatched to any gene: 7. The CDR3 contains 14 residues. In nucleotides, the CDR3 is TGTGCCAGCAGCCAGGGGGACAGTCGCTACGAGCAGTACTTC. Its protein product is CASSQGDSRYEQYF.

V is TRBV27 and J is TRBJ2-3; 13 nucleotides agree with TRBD2. Trimming at V came to 4 bases and at J to 3 bases, leaving 16 bases not matched to a gene. Germline CDR1 is MNHEY and CDR2 is SMNVEV (reference sequence). The CDR3 consists of 20 residues. The CDR3 DNA reads TGTGCCAGCAGTTCCGGCACTAGCGGGAGGGCCAGTAGGCGAACAGATACGCAGTATTTT. As protein: CASSSGTSGRASRRTDTQYF.

The chain carries TRBV28 and TRBJ2-7, with 8 bases aligning to TRBD2. The J segment lost 2 bases and the V segment lost 5 bases, leaving 8 bases of the junction unmatched. This CDR3 spans 15 amino acids. The V gene's germline CDR1 is MDHEN and CDR2 SYDVKM. Here the CDR3 DNA reads TGTGCCAGCAGTCCTCCGCGAGCGGGAGCCTACGAGCAGTACTTC. Amino acids: CASSPPRAGAYEQYF.

The chain combines TRBV12-5 with TRBJ1-1, with 8 positions matching TRBD1. The CDR3 is made up of 13 amino acids. Trimming removed 5 bases from V and 4 bases from J; junction bases left unmatched: 3. The germline V gene has CDR1 LGHNT and CDR2 FRNRAP. For the CDR3, the DNA is TGTGCTAGTGGTCTCACAGGGGGCACTGAAGCTTTCTTT. Protein product: CASGLTGGTEAFF.

The CDR3 sequence is CASTEGLAGALSGDTQYF. CDR3 DNA sequence: TGTGCCAGCACCGAAGGACTAGCGGGGGCCCTTAGTGGAGATACGCAGTATTTT. The rearrangement joins TRBV28 to TRBJ2-3; the match to TRBD2 covers 13 bases. The CDR3 has 18 residues. CDR1 is MDHEN, CDR2 SYDVKM, per germline. Trimming cost V 7 bases and J 5 bases; bases outside gene matches: 15.

The chain employs TRBV5-8 and TRBJ2-5; 11 bases are shared with TRBD1. Germline assignment: CDR1 SGHTS and CDR2 YDEGEE. The CDR3 totals 15 residues. Germline trimming cut 5 bases from V and 2 bases from J; bases unmatched to any gene: 5. The CDR3 DNA reads TGTGCCAGCAGGCCCGGGACAGGGGGTCAAGAGACCCAGTACTTC. Its protein product is CASRPGTGGQETQYF.

This clone is a singleton in its sample. The gene calls are TRBV7-9 and TRBJ2-3; 7 bases line up with TRBD2. Germline lookup yields CDR1 SEHNR and CDR2 FQNEAQ (reference sequence). V was pared by 2 bases and J by 4 bases, with 6 bases of the junction left unmatched. This CDR3 spans 15 amino acids. Here the CDR3 reads CASSLIAGDADTQYF. The CDR3 DNA reads TGTGCCAGCAGCTTAATCGCGGGAGACGCAGATACGCAGTATTTT.

J is TRBJ2-1 and V is TRBV7-6, with D perhaps matching TRBD1 (6 bases). Germline CDR1 is SGHVS and CDR2 is FNYEAQ. CDR3 size: 15 residues. V lost 0 bases and J lost 9, with 15 bases in between. The CDR3 sequence: CASSLASGWTAEQFF. The CDR3 nucleotides read TGTGCCAGCAGCTTAGCGAGTGGTTGGACAGCTGAGCAGTTCTTC.

The chain combines TRBV5-1 with TRBJ2-6; 8 bases align to TRBD2. CDR1 SGHRS and CDR2 YFSETQ come from the germline V gene. The CDR3 covers 17 residues. With V trimmed by 3 bases and J by 2 bases, 7 bases remained unmatched. The CDR3 here is CASSSGGGQTGANVLTF. The DNA for the CDR3 is TGCGCCAGCAGCTCCGGGGGGGGACAAACTGGGGCCAACGTCCTGACTTTC.

The chain combines TRBV7-2 with TRBJ1-5; no definite D call. V lost 3 bases, J lost 0 bases, and 9 bases lay in between. Germline CDR1 and CDR2: SGHTA and FQGNSA. The CDR3 is 15 amino acids. CDR3 in amino acids: CASSLWPSSNQPQHF. The CDR3 DNA reads as TGTGCCAGCAGCTTGTGGCCCTCTAGCAATCAGCCCCAGCATTTT.

This chain uses TRBV6-5 with TRBJ1-2, with no clear D. The germline gives CDR1 MNHEY, CDR2 SVGAGI. Trimming shortened V by 7 bases and J by 10 bases, and 22 bases separated the two germline ends. This CDR3 spans 14 amino acids. The CDR3 DNA reads as TGTGCCAGCACTCCTGGGCCTGCAGCACGGCCCTACACCTTC. This gives the protein CASTPGPAARPYTF.

The chain is built from TRBV6-5 and TRBJ1-4; D is unclear. Germline V gene sequence: CDR1 MNHEY, CDR2 SVGAGI. Trimming stripped 0 bases from V and 8 bases from J, with 10 bases between. CDR3 size: 14 residues. CDR3 in DNA: TGTGCCAGCAGTTACTCTGGCGGTTGGGAAAAACTGTTTTTT. Amino acid sequence: CASSYSGGWEKLFF.

The rearrangement uses TRBV6-1 and TRBJ1-5; TRBD1 is a possible D gene (5 bases). Germline CDR1 MNHNS, CDR2 SASEGT. The length of the CDR3 is 14 residues. Trimming took off 4 bases at V and 4 bases at J, with 11 bases between the two ends. The chain's CDR3 is CASSAEGANQPQHF. CDR3 nucleotide sequence: TGTGCCAGCAGTGCCGAAGGGGCTAATCAGCCCCAGCATTTT.